The 8 T cell receptor beta chains listed next were all sequenced from one sample in a study of shared clonotypes between healthy human individuals. Naive CD8 cells were CD45RO-negative, positively selected for CCR7, excluding terminally differentiated effector memory CD45RA+ cells. The table came from immunoSEQ multiplex PCR; TCRdb's copy has only in-frame clones and leaves some out. Altogether about 2.2 million clones are present, just over 90% being singletons, with the ten largest covering around 1.7%. The sequencing input was naive CD8+ T cells from PBMCs. The receptors originated from a man younger than 35 in good health. Some clones in this sample may be carry-over from other donors' samples.

This chain links TRBV15 with TRBJ1-1; the D is unclear. Germline loops: CDR1 LNHNV, CDR2 YYDKDF (reference sequence). The CDR3 has 12 amino acids. Trimming shortened V by 3 bases and J by 6 bases, and 8 bases separated the two germline ends. Here the CDR3 reads CATSRRGSEAFF. DNA of the CDR3: TGTGCCACCAGCAGGAGAGGATCTGAAGCTTTCTTT.

The chain uses TRBV4-2 and TRBJ1-5, with D tentatively TRBD1 (6 bases). Germline CDR1 reads LGHNA; CDR2 reads YNFKEQ. The V end lost 2 bases, the J end lost 2 bases, and 16 bases lay between the germline ends. CDR3 length: 17 amino acids. The CDR3 sequence is CASSQNSVRQGNQPQHF. The CDR3, as DNA: TGTGCCAGCAGCCAAAATTCAGTTAGACAGGGCAATCAGCCCCAGCATTTT.

This clone was detected once. The chain uses TRBV7-2 and TRBJ1-5; TRBD1 aligns across 8 bases. CDR1 is SGHTA and CDR2 is FQGNSA in the germline V gene. The CDR3 consists of 15 residues. Trimming at V came to 5 bases and at J to 2 bases, leaving 5 bases not matched to a gene. This CDR3 reads CASSGAGGGNQPQHF. In nucleotides, the CDR3 is TGTGCCAGCAGCGGGGCAGGGGGCGGCAATCAGCCCCAGCATTTT.

As concerns this clone: This same CDR3 is encoded by further DNA sequences in the sample. This chain joins TRBV5-6 and TRBJ2-3, with unresolved D. This CDR3 comprises 11 residues. Trimming took 3 bases from V and 3 from J, leaving 2 bases between them. Germline V CDR1 and CDR2: SGHDT, YYEEEE. The CDR3 sequence is CASSSTDTQYF. The CDR3, as DNA: TGTGCCAGCAGCTCTACAGATACGCAGTATTTT.

This chain joins TRBV19 and TRBJ2-1; either TRBD1 or TRBD2 may fit D (5 bases each). The CDR3 is 14 residues long. The germline CDR1 and CDR2 sequences are LNHDA and SQIVND (reference sequence). V was shortened by 3 bases and J by 8 bases, with 14 bases between the two germline ends. DNA for the CDR3: TGTGCCAGTAGTATTGGGGCTAGCATGGATGAGCAGTTCTTC. Translation: CASSIGASMDEQFF.

The genes are TRBV4-1 and TRBJ2-1; D might be TRBD2 (6 bases). CDR3 length equals 13 residues. Germline values: CDR1 MGHRA, CDR2 YSYEKL. Trimming removed 8 bases at V and 8 bases at J, with 16 bases between. This CDR3 reads CASGHLWRDEQFF. The CDR3 DNA reads TGCGCCAGCGGTCACCTCTGGAGGGATGAGCAGTTCTTC.

The chain recombines TRBV27 with TRBJ2-7; D gene ambiguous. The CDR3 loop spans 12 amino acids. V was cut by 6 bases and J by 7 bases, with 13 bases left in between. Germline-derived CDR1 and CDR2 are MNHEY and SMNVEV (reference sequence). CDR3 bases: TGTGCCAGCAGCTCACCCAGGTGGGAGCAGTACTTC. Its translation: CASSSPRWEQYF.

As for this clone: An end of the junction does not agree with germline; a read error may underlie this. This chain joins TRBV6-6 and TRBJ2-5, with TRBD2 matching over 9 bases. CDR3 length equals 14 residues. Germline V gene data show CDR1 as MNHNY and CDR2 as SVGAGI (reference sequence). The CDR3 region has the DNA TGTGCCAGCAGCTACTTCAGCGGGAGGGAGACCCAGTACTTC. Translated: CASSYFSGRETQYF.